This T cell receptor (beta chain) emerged from a study of tumor and adjacent non-tumor tissue in lung cancer (dated by TCRdb to the late 2010s). With regard to the full study: The cohort included some twelve adenocarcinoma, 2 squamous cell carcinoma and 1 small cell lung cancer patients. Sequencing produced 130,000,000 or so productive TCRbeta reads in total, an average of about 4.17 million reads per sample. A few dozen paired specimens, one tumor and one normal lung sample per patient, were profiled by TCRbeta CDR3 sequencing. The study compared bulk TCRbeta repertoires from lung tumor tissue and matched distant non-tumor lung tissue of some 16 lung cancer patients. Among the approximately 15 patients, ages ranged from roughly 30 to 76 years, 10 were men and 5 were women, and disease was TNM stage I to III.

Only one count was recorded for this clonotype. The specificity of this receptor is unknown. The conserved closing phenylalanine or tryptophan is absent in this CDR3, likely reflecting a read error. Because the CDR3's place on the DNA is in doubt, the DNA is left out and the CDR3 is given as listed by TCRdb. Here is what the overall study found, with its caveats: Neither the sequencing platform nor unique molecular identifiers are mentioned in the methods. Tumor tissue showed significantly greater TCR diversity (inverse Simpson) than normal lung tissue (about 410 vs 180, P = 0.0075, Mann-Whitney U test). Only approximately 16 patients were included in the cohort, and the need for larger samples and more detailed clinical data was noted by the authors. Younger patients had significantly higher TCR diversity, and higher tumor TCR diversity was associated with shorter overall and disease-free survival. A significantly larger cumulative share of the repertoire was made up by the top 100 clones in normal lung than in tumor tissue. Because peripheral blood was not sequenced, the blood TCRbeta repertoires of the lung cancer patients in the study went unexamined.

Libraries came from multiplex PCR. These reads were obtained on an Illumina HiSeq 2500. TCRbeta libraries were constructed through three rounds of nested PCR with primers (Table S4) according to protocols modified from ARM-PCR. Before sequencing, PCR products of 200-500 bp were cut from the gel and purified using the QIAquick gel extraction kit. The paper's processing steps were these. Trimmomatic was used to clean the reads, FLASH merged the cleaned reads into complete CDR3 sequences, and MiTCR assigned the sequences to V(D)J germline segments. Clonal diversity was calculated as the inverse Simpson's index using VDJtools. A read counted as productive if the sequence was in-frame and lacked a premature stop codon. The public reads were reanalyzed by TCRdb: fastp trimming at Q25, MiXCR alignment, in-frame beta chains only. Each entry merges the rows of one CDR3 protein and shows their most common DNA and genes. The authors' filters were not applied to this entry. The sample yields 60,000 or so distinct CDR3 sequences; around two thirds were counted once. Clones ranked in the top ten supply about 31% of the sample.

RNA was isolated from bulk unsorted tissue, and RNA quality was assessed with a NanoDrop ND-1000 and an Agilent 2100. The normal lung samples consisted of distant non-tumor tissue collected more than 3 cm from the tumor edge. Newly diagnosed lung cancer patients without prior chemotherapy who had been admitted for thoracic surgery in China between August and November 2014 were enrolled as donors. Patients with previous radiotherapy or chemotherapy, or with another concurrent cancer, were excluded from the study. Pieces of surgical tissue measuring 1-2 cm3 were kept in RNAlater solution and held at -80 degrees C until needed. Via the germline V gene, CDR1 is SGHAT and CDR2 FQNNGV. The CDR3 spans 16 amino acids, including both terminal residues.

The chain couples TRBV11-2 to TRBJ2-2; TRBD1, the table's D call, was not compared with the DNA. This receptor was obtained from a man in his 70s with non-small cell lung cancer. The sequenced sample consisted of distant non-tumor lung tissue. CDR3 loop: CASSLQGTLFAGERFL.